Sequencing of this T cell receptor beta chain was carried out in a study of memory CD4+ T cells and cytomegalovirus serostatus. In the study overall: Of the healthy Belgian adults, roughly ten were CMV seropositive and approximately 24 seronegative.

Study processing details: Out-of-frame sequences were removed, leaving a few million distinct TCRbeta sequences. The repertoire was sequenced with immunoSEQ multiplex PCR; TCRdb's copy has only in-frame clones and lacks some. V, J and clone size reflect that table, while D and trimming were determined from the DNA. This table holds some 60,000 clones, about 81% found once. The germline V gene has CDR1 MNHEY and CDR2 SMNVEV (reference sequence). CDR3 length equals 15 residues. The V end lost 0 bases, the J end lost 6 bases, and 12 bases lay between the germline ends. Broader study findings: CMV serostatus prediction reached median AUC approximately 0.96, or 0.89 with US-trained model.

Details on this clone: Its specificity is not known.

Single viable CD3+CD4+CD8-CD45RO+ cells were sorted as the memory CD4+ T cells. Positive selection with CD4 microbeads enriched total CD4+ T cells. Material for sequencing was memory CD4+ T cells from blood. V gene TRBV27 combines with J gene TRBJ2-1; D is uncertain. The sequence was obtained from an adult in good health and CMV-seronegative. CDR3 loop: CASSLSANWGNEQFF. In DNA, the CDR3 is TGTGCCAGCAGTTTATCGGCCAACTGGGGCAATGAGCAGTTCTTC.